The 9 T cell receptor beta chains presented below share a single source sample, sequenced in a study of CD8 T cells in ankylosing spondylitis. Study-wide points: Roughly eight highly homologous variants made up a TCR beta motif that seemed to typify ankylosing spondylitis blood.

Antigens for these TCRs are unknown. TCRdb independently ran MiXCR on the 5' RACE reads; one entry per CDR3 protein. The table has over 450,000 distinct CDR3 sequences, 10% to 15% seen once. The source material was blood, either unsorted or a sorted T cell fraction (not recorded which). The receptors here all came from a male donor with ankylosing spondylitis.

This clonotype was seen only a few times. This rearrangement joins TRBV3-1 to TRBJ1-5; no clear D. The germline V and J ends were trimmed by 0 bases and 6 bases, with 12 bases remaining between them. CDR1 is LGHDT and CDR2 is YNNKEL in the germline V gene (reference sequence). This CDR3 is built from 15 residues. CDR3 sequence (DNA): TGTGCCAGCAGCCAAGAAGTAGGCGGATTTCAGCCCCAGCATTTT. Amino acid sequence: CASSQEVGGFQPQHF.

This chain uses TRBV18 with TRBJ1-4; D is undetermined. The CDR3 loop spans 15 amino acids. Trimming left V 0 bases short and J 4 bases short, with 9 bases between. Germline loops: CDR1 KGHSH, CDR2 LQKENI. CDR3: CASSPPWSLNEKLFF. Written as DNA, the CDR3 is TGTGCCAGCTCACCACCCTGGAGCCTTAATGAAAAACTGTTTTTT. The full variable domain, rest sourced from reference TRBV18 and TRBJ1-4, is NAGVMQNPRHLVRRRGQEARLRCSPMKGHSHVYWYRQLPEEGLKFMVYLQKENIIDESGMPKERFSAEFPKEGPSILRIQQVVRGDSAAYFCASSPPWSLNEKLFFGSGTQLSVL.

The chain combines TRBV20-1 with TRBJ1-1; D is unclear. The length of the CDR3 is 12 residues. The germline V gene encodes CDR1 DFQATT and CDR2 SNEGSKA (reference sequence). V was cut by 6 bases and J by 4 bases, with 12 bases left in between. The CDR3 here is CSAARGSTEAFF. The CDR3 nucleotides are TGCAGTGCCGCAAGAGGGTCCACTGAAGCTTTCTTT.

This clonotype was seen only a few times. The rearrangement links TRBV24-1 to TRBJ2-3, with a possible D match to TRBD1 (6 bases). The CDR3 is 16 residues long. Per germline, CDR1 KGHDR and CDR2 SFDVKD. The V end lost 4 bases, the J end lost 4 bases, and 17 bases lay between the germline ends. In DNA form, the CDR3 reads TGTGCCACCAGTGAGACGGGACACCCGAGAGCAGATACGCAGTATTTT. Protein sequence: CATSETGHPRADTQYF.

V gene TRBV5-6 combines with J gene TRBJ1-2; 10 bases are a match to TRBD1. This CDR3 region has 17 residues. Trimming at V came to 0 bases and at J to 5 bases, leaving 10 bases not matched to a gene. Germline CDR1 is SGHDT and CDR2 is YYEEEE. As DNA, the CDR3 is TGTGCCAGCAGCTTGGTGGGACAGGGGTATACGGCTTATGGCTACACCTTC. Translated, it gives CASSLVGQGYTAYGYTF.

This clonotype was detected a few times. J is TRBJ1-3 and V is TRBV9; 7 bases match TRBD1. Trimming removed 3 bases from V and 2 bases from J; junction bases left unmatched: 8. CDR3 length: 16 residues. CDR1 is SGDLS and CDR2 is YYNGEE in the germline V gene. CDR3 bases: TGTGCCAGCAGCGGAAGAAGCGGGACAGCTGGAAACACCATATATTTT. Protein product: CASSGRSGTAGNTIYF.

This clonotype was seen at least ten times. Written as DNA, the CDR3 is TGTGCCAGCAGCCTGGCTCCTGGGCTGGACGGCTACACCTTC. Its translation: CASSLAPGLDGYTF. The chain recombines TRBV7-2 with TRBJ1-2, with D hard to call. V was cut by 5 bases and J by 8 bases, with 18 bases left in between. The CDR3 has 14 residues. In germline, CDR1 is SGHTA, CDR2 FQGNSA.

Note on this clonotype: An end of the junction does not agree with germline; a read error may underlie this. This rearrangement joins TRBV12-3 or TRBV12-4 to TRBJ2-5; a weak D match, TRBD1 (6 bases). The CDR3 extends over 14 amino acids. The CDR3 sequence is CASSPQTGQETLYF. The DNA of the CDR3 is TGTGCCAGCAGTCCCCAGACAGGACAAGAGACCCTGTACTTC.

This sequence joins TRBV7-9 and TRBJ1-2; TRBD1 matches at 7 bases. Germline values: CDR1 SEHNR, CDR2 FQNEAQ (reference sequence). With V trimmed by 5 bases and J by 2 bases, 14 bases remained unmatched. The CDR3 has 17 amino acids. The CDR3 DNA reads TGTGCCAGCAGCCCCATGACCACAGGGGATCAGAACTATGGCTACACCTTC. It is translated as CASSPMTTGDQNYGYTF.